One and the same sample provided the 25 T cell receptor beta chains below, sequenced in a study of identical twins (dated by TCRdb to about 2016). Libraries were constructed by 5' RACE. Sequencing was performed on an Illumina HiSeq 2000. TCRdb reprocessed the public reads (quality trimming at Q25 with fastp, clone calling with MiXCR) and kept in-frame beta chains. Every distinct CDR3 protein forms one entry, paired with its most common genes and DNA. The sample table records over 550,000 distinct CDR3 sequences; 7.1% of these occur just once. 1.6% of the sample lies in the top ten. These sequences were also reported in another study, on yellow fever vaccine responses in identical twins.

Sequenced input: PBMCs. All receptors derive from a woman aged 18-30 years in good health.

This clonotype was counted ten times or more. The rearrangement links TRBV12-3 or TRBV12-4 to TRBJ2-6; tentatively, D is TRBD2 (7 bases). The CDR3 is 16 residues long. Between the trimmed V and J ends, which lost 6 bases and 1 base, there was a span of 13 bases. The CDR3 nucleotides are TGTGCCAGCAGACTAGGGGGGGATTCTGGGGCCAACGTCCTGACTTTC. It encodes CASRLGGDSGANVLTF.

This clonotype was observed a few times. CDR3 in DNA: TGTGCCAGCAGCCAAGCGGGGGGGACTAGCGGGATACGGGAGCTGTTTTTT. As protein: CASSQAGGTSGIRELFF. The chain uses TRBV3-1 and TRBJ2-2; 13 bases align to TRBD2. Germline V gene sequence: CDR1 LGHDT, CDR2 YNNKEL (reference sequence). V trimming: 1 base; J trimming: 9 bases; junction bases outside the gene matches: 8. The CDR3 length is 17 residues.

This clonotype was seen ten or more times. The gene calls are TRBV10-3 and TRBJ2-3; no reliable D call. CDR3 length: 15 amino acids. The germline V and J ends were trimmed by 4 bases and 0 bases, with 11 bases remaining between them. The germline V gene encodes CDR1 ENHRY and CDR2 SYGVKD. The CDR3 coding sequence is TGTGCCATCAGTGTGTCTGAGGCTAGCACAGATACGCAGTATTTT. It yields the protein CAISVSEASTDTQYF.

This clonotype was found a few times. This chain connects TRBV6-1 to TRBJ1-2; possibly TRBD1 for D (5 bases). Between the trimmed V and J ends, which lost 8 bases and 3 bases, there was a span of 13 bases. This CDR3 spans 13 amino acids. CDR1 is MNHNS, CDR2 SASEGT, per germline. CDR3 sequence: CASRGDGYYGYTF. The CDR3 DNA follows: TGTGCCAGCCGAGGGGACGGGTACTATGGCTACACCTTC.

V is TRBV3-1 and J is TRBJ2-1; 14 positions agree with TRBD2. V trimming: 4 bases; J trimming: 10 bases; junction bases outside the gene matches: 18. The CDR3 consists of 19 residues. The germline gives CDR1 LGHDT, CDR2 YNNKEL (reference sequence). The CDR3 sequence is CASSPRLAGGPGGRGEQFF. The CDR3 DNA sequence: TGTGCCAGCAGCCCCCGACTAGCGGGGGGGCCAGGGGGGCGTGGGGAGCAGTTCTTC.

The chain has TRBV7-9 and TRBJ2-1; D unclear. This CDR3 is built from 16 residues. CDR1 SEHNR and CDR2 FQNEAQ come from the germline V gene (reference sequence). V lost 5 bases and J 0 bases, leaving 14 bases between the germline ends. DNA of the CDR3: TGTGCCAGCAGCCCCATCTTGGCGGTCTCCTACAATGAGCAGTTCTTC. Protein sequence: CASSPILAVSYNEQFF.

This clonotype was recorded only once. CDR3: CASSSTRGNEQFF. CDR3 nucleotides: TGTGCCAGCAGCTCGACAAGGGGAAATGAGCAGTTCTTC. The chain couples TRBV7-9 to TRBJ2-1; maybe TRBD1 (5 bases). Trimming shortened V by 4 bases and J by 7 bases, and 11 bases separated the two germline ends. The germline CDR1 and CDR2 sequences are SEHNR and FQNEAQ (reference sequence). The CDR3 spans 13 residues.

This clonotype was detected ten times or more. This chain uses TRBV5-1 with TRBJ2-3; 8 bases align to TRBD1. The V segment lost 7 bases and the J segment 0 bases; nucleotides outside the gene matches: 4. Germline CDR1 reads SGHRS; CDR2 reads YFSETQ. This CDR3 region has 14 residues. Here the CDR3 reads CASFDRGSTDTQYF. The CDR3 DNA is TGCGCCAGCTTCGACAGGGGTAGCACAGATACGCAGTATTTT.

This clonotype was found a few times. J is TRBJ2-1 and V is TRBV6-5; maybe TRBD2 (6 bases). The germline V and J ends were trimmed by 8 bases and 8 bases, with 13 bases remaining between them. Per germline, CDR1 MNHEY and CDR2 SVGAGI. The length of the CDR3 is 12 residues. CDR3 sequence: CASGFRGYEQFF. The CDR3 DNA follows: TGTGCCAGCGGTTTTCGGGGGTATGAGCAGTTCTTC.

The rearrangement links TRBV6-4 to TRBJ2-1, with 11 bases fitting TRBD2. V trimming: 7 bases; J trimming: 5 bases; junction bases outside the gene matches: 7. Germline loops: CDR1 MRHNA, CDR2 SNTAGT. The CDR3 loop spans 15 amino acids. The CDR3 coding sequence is TGTGCCAGCACTCCGACTAGCGGGGCTCACAATGAGCAGTTCTTC. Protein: CASTPTSGAHNEQFF.

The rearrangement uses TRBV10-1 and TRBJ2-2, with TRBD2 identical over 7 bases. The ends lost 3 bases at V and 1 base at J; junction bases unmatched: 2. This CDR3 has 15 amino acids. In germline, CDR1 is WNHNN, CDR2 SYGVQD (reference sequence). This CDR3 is CASSDERGNTGELFF. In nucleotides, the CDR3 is TGCGCCAGCAGTGACGAGCGGGGGAACACCGGGGAGCTGTTTTTT.

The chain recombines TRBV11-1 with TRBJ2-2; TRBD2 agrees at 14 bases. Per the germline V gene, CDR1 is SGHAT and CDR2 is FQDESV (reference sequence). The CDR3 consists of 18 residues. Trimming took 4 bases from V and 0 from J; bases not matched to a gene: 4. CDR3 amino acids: CASSSGLAGGPNTGELFF. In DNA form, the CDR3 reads TGTGCCAGCAGCTCCGGACTAGCGGGGGGCCCGAACACCGGGGAGCTGTTTTTT.

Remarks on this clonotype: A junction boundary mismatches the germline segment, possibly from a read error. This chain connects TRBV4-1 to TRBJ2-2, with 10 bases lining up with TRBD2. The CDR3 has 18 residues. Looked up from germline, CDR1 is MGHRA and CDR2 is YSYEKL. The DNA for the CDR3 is TGCGCCAGCAGCCAGCTAGCGGGAGTGCGTGTAAACACCGGGGAGCTTTTTTTT. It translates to CASSQLAGVRVNTGELFF.

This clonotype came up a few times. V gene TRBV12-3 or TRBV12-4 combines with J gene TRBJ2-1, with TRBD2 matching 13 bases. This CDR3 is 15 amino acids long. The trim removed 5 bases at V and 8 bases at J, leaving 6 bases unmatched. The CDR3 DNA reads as TGTGCCAGCAGTCCGGGACTAGCGGGAAAGGATGAGCAGTTCTTC. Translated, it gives CASSPGLAGKDEQFF.

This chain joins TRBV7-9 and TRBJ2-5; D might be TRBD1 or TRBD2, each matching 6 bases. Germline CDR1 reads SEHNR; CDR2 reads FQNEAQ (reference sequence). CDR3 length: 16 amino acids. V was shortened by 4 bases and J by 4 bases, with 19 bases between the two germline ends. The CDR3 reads CASSSSEGGPPETQYF. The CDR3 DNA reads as TGTGCCAGCAGCTCGTCGGAAGGGGGGCCACCAGAGACCCAGTACTTC.

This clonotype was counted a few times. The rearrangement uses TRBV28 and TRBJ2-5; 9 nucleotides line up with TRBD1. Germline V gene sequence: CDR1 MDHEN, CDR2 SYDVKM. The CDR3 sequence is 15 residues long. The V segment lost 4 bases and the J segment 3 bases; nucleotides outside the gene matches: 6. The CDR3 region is CASSSMGQGKETQYF. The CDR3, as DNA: TGTGCCAGCAGTTCCATGGGACAGGGAAAAGAGACCCAGTACTTC.

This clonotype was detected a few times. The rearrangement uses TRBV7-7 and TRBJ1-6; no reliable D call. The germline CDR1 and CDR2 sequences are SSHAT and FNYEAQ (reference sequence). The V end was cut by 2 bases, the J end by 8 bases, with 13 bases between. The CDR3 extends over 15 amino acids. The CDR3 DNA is TGTGCCAGCAGCTTATTTTTTGGGCTCGATTCACCCCTCCACTTT. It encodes CASSLFFGLDSPLHF.

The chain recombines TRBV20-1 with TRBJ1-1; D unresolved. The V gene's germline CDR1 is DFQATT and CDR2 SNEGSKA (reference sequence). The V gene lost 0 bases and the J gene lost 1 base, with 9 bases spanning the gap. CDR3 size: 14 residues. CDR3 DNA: TGCAGTGCTAGAGAGGCACGCAGGAACACTGAAGCTTTCTTT. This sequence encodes CSAREARRNTEAFF.

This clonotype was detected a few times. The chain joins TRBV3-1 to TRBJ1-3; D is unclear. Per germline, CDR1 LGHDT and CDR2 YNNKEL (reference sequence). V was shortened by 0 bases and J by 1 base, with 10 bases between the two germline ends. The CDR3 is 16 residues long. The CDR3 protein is CASSQDRRISGNTIYF. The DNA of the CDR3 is TGTGCCAGCAGCCAAGACAGGAGGATTTCTGGAAACACCATATATTTT.

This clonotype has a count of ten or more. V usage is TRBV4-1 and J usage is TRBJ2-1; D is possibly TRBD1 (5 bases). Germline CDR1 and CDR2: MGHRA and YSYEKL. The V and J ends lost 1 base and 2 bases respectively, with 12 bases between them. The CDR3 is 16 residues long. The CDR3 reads CASSQVPPGTYNEQFF. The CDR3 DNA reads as TGCGCCAGCAGCCAAGTCCCCCCAGGGACCTACAATGAGCAGTTCTTC.

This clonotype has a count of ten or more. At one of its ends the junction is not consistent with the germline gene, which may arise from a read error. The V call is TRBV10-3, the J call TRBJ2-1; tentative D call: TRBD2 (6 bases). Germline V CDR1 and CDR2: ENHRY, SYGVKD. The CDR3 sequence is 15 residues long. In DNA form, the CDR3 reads TGTGCCATCAGTCAGTCTGGGCGCGGGGTCGGTGAGCAGTTCTTC. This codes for CAISQSGRGVGEQFF.

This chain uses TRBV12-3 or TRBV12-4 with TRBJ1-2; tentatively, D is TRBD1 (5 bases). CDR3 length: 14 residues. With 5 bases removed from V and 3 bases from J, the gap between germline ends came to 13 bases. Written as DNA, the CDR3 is TGTGCCAGCAGTCGCCCCGGGGACTACTATGGCTACACCTTC. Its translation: CASSRPGDYYGYTF.

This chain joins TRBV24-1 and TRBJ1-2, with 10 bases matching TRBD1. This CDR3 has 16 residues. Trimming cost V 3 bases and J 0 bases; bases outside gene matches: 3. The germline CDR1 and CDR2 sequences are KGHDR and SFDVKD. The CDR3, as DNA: TGTGCCACCAGTGATCCCGGACAGGGGGCTAACTATGGCTACACCTTC. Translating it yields CATSDPGQGANYGYTF.

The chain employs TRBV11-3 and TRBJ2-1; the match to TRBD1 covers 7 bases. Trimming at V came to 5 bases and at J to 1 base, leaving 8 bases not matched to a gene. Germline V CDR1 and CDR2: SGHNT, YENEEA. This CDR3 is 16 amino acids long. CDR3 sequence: CASSRAGGRSYNEQFF. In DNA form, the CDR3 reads TGTGCCAGCAGCCGGGCAGGGGGTAGGTCCTACAATGAGCAGTTCTTC.

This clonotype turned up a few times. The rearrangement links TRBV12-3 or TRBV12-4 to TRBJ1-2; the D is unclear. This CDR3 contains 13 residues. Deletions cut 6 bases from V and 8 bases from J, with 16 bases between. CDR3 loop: CASRADPMRGYTF. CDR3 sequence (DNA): TGTGCCAGCAGGGCTGACCCGATGAGAGGCTACACCTTC.